One and the same sample provided the 10 T cell receptor beta chains below, sequenced in a study of T cells after yellow fever vaccination. TCRdb reprocessed the 5' RACE reads with MiXCR, giving one entry per CDR3 protein. The sample has approximately 90,000 distinct CDR3 sequences, about 14% seen once. The specimen comprised CD8+ T cells not binding an NS4B(214-222) dextramer, sorted from PBMCs, sampled 21 days after the first yellow fever vaccination. The receptors were gathered from a man between 18 and 29 years old who received the YFV17D yellow fever vaccine.

V gene TRBV2 combines with J gene TRBJ2-7, with D unresolved. CDR3 length: 13 residues. Germline lookup yields CDR1 SNHLY and CDR2 FYNNEI. Trimming stripped 10 bases from V and 3 bases from J, with 16 bases between. CDR3 protein: CAITNPYNYEQYF. The CDR3 coding sequence is TGTGCCATCACTAACCCGTACAACTACGAGCAGTACTTC.

The V call is TRBV12-3 or TRBV12-4, the J call TRBJ2-2, with D uncertain. The CDR3 length is 12 residues. Trimming cost V 5 bases and J 7 bases, with 8 bases left between them. The CDR3 protein is CASSHLYGELFF. DNA of the CDR3: TGTGCCAGCAGTCACCTTTACGGGGAGCTGTTTTTT.

V and J are TRBV11-2 and TRBJ2-2; unclear D gene. The V end was cut by 5 bases, the J end by 2 bases, with 6 bases between. CDR1 is SGHAT, CDR2 FQNNGV, per germline. The CDR3 has 13 residues. The CDR3 DNA reads TGTGCCAGCAGCCAAACTAACACCGGGGAGCTGTTTTTT. Translation: CASSQTNTGELFF.

The rearrangement uses TRBV6-5 and TRBJ2-7; the D call may be TRBD1 or TRBD2 (7 bases each). V dropped 4 bases and J dropped 0 bases, with 10 bases sitting between them. This CDR3 has 14 amino acids. Germline-derived CDR1 and CDR2 are MNHEY and SVGAGI. DNA for the CDR3: TGTGCCAGCAGTTCCAGGGGGGGCTCCTACGAGCAGTACGTC. This encodes CASSSRGGSYEQYV.

In its sample, this clonotype was seen a few times. The chain employs TRBV5-4 and TRBJ2-7, with 7 bases aligning to TRBD1. This CDR3 comprises 14 residues. CDR1 and CDR2 (germline): SGHNT, YYREEE (reference sequence). Germline trimming cut 4 bases from V and 1 base from J; bases unmatched to any gene: 5. The CDR3 region is CASSPPDRSYEQYF. CDR3 coding DNA: TGTGCCAGCAGCCCGCCGGACAGGTCCTACGAGCAGTACTTC.

The V call is TRBV7-9, the J call TRBJ2-2, with a weak D call TRBD2 (6 bases). V gave up 0 bases and J gave up 4 bases, with 12 bases separating them. The CDR3 runs to 16 residues. Germline assignment: CDR1 SEHNR and CDR2 FQNEAQ (reference sequence). CDR3 in DNA: TGTGCCAGCAGCTTAGCCGCCCCGGGGGTCACCGGGGAGCTGTTTTTT. It codes for CASSLAAPGVTGELFF.

V and J are TRBV7-8 and TRBJ2-2; D unclear. The CDR3 consists of 12 residues. Per the germline V gene, CDR1 is SGHVS and CDR2 is FQNEAQ. Trimming removed 4 bases from V and 5 bases from J, with 5 bases in between. CDR3 DNA sequence: TGTGCCAGCAGCTCGGAAACCGGGGAGCTGTTTTTT. This encodes CASSSETGELFF. Based on the CDR3 plus reference TRBV7-8 and TRBJ2-2, the full variable domain is GAGVSQSPRYKVAKRGQDVALRCDPISGHVSLFWYQQALGQGPEFLTYFQNEAQLDKSGLPSDRFFAERPEGSVSTLKIQRTQQEDSAVYLCASSSETGELFFGEGSRLTVL.

A few counts support this clonotype. This chain connects TRBV3-1 to TRBJ2-1; 9 nucleotides line up with TRBD2. The germline CDR1 and CDR2 sequences are LGHDT and YNNKEL (reference sequence). The V gene end was trimmed by 1 base and the J gene end by 0 bases; junction bases not matched to a gene: 4. This CDR3 spans 17 amino acids. The CDR3 is CASSQVARGGSYNEQFF. CDR3 bases: TGTGCCAGCAGCCAAGTGGCGCGGGGGGGCTCCTACAATGAGCAGTTCTTC.

V usage is TRBV29-1 and J usage is TRBJ2-3; perhaps TRBD1 as D (5 bases). The germline V gene encodes CDR1 SQVTM and CDR2 ANQGSEA. The CDR3 has 16 amino acids. Trimming cost V 3 bases and J 2 bases, with 18 bases left between them. The CDR3 nucleotides are TGCAGCGTTGATGGTATTGGTCGACAGAACACAGATACGCAGTATTTT. Protein: CSVDGIGRQNTDTQYF.

This clonotype was recorded a few times. The V call is TRBV20-1, the J call TRBJ2-3; a weak D match, TRBD2 (6 bases). V was pared by 3 bases and J by 6 bases, with 13 bases between. The germline gives CDR1 DFQATT, CDR2 SNEGSKA (reference sequence). This CDR3 spans 13 amino acids. DNA of the CDR3: TGCAGTGCTAGCGACTACGGAGGGGATACGCAGTATTTT. Translated: CSASDYGGDTQYF.